This T cell receptor (beta chain) was documented in a study of CD8+CD57+ T cells in acquired aplastic anemia. The overall study: Each DNA sample taken from sorted CD4+ and CD8+ cells came to around 3.4 ug on average. Where healthy donors were concerned, CD4+ cells averaged about 11 million reads. Study outcomes and limitations: In common between the patients and the controls were around 29 CD8+ CDR3 sequences. Patients versus controls showed no significant CD8+ Simpson's diversity difference.

CDR3 length: 13 residues. CDR1 is SQVTM and CDR2 is ANQGSEA in the germline V gene. Using genomic DNA as the template, TCR beta VDJ and CDR3 profiling was carried out. MiXCR, run by TCRdb on the reads, gives a single entry per CDR3 protein. This sample yields around 51,000 distinct CDR3 sequences, of which around 70% are seen a single time; 30% to 40% belongs to the top ten. As regards this clonotype: Antigen specificity is unknown.

The chain joins TRBV29-1 to TRBJ2-7, with unresolved D. The TCR was taken from a human donor in good health, serving as a control. The sample comprised sorted CD4+, CD8+, or CD8+CD57+ T cells (not recorded which) from PBMCs. CDR3 in DNA: TGCAGTGTTTCGGGTGCTGAATCCTACGAGCAGTACTTC. Encoded protein: CSVSGAESYEQYF.